This entry features one T cell receptor beta chain sequence. The antigen remains unidentified. The data derive from a study of Ad26.COV2.S vaccination and SARS-CoV-2 variants. Study-wide background: Ad26.COV2.S given intramuscularly, once or twice 56 days apart. General study findings and limits: TCR breadth and depth analyses may have underestimated total T cell responses.

Clones were sequenced by immunoSEQ multiplex PCR, and TCRdb holds only the in-frame ones, with some missing. This table holds roughly 680,000 clones, around 90% found once. The ends were cut back, 0 bases at V and 5 bases at J, with 13 bases in the middle. From germline, CDR1 is LGHDT and CDR2 YNNKEL (reference sequence). This CDR3 region has 15 residues. Treatment in this sample: some 19 received Ad26.COV2.S at low or high dose, single or two shots; about five received placebo; per-sample allocation not given. The investigators took samples on day 63 after the first vaccine or placebo injection. The chain employs TRBV3-1 (or the pseudogene TRBV3-2) and TRBJ2-5, with D hard to call. The input for sequencing was peripheral blood, taken in a trial of Ad26.COV2.S vaccine versus placebo. This receptor was obtained from a person aged 18-65 years who received the Ad26.COV2.S COVID-19 vaccine or a placebo. CDR3 residues: CASSQDSGSVETQYF. The CDR3 nucleotides read TGTGCCAGCAGCCAAGACTCAGGTTCTGTGGAGACCCAGTACTTC.